This T cell receptor (beta chain) was obtained from a study of T cells in localized non-small cell lung cancer. Whole-study findings and limits: Higher blood T cell density went with longer overall survival. Adjacent lung had a median approximately 57 of the 100 largest tumor clones.

This clone was picked up one time. Its antigen remains unidentified. TCRdb's copy holds only in-frame clones and misses some; the assay was immunoSEQ multiplex PCR. The top ten hold approximately 15% of the sample, which has about 72,000 clones, roughly 86% seen once. This TCR came from a female donor at least 60 years old with stage I lung adenocarcinoma. The sequencing used peripheral blood, collected before any cancer treatment.

CDR3 in amino acids: CARSLAAPAVEAFF. The CDR3 DNA reads as TGTGCCAGAAGCTTGGCGGCTCCGGCAGTTGAAGCTTTCTTT. V is TRBV5-3 and J is TRBJ1-1; D uncertain. TRBV5-3 is an ORF; its function is uncertain. Deletions cut 0 bases from V and 7 bases from J, with 13 bases between. The CDR3 covers 14 residues.